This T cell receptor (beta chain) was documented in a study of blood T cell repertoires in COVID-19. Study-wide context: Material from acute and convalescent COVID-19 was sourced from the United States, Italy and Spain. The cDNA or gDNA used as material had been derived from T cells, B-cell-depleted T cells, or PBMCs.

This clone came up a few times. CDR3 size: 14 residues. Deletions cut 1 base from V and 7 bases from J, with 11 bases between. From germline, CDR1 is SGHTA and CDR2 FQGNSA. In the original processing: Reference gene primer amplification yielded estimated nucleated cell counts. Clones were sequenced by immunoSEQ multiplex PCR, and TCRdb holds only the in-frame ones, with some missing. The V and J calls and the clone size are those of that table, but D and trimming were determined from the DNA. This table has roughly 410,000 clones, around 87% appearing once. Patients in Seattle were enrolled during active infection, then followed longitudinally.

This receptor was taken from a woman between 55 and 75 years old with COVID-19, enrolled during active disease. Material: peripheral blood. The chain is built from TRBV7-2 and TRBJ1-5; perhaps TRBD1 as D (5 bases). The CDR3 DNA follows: TGTGCCAGCAGCTTAGTCAGGGTGGAACAGCCCCAGCATTTT. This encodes CASSLVRVEQPQHF.